Listed here are 8 T cell receptor beta chains from one sample, sequenced in a study of T cell responses to AZD1222 COVID-19 vaccine. The table came from immunoSEQ multiplex PCR; TCRdb's copy has only in-frame clones and leaves some out. The table includes 100,000 to 150,000 clones, around 89% detected once. The sequencing here drew on peripheral blood, taken on day 0 of AZD1222 vaccination. These receptors were collected from an adult in good health.

J is TRBJ1-2 and V is TRBV19, with D maybe TRBD1 (5 bases). Germline CDR1 and CDR2: LNHDA and SQIVND (reference sequence). Between the trimmed V and J ends, which lost 6 bases and 3 bases, there was a span of 11 bases. The CDR3 has 13 amino acids. The CDR3 spells CASSDQGHYGYTF. The CDR3 DNA is TGTGCCAGTAGCGACCAGGGACACTATGGCTACACCTTC.

V gene TRBV29-1 combines with J gene TRBJ2-1; 10 positions agree with TRBD2. The V gene end was trimmed by 2 bases and the J gene end by 5 bases; junction bases not matched to a gene: 9. CDR1 and CDR2 (germline): SQVTM, ANQGSEA. This CDR3 comprises 16 residues. CDR3 in DNA: TGCAGCGTTGAATCTGAAAATAGCGGGGGGCACAATGAGCAGTTCTTC. This sequence encodes CSVESENSGGHNEQFF.

In this sample, this clone turned up once. This chain joins TRBV4-1 and TRBJ2-5; TRBD1 matches at 7 bases. Germline V gene sequence: CDR1 MGHRA, CDR2 YSYEKL. The CDR3 is 16 residues long. V was clipped by 3 bases and J by 1 base; unmatched bases: 8. CDR3 residues: CASSHGQDSPQETQYF. DNA for the CDR3: TGCGCCAGCAGCCATGGACAGGACTCACCCCAAGAGACCCAGTACTTC.

V gene TRBV7-3 combines with J gene TRBJ1-3; D gene ambiguous. The germline V gene encodes CDR1 SGHTA and CDR2 FQGTGA. The CDR3 loop spans 14 amino acids. The V and J ends lost 6 bases and 0 bases respectively, with 9 bases between them. The CDR3 is CASSPDPSGNTIYF. The CDR3 DNA is TGTGCCAGCAGTCCCGACCCCTCTGGAAACACCATATATTTT.

This clone was counted a single time. The CDR3 region is CASQWGQNEKLFF. The CDR3 nucleotides read TGTGCCAGCCAATGGGGACAAAATGAAAAACTGTTTTTT. V gene TRBV6-5 combines with J gene TRBJ1-4; perhaps TRBD1 as D (6 bases). V was trimmed by 8 bases and J by 5 bases, leaving 12 bases between them. The length of the CDR3 is 13 residues. The germline gives CDR1 MNHEY, CDR2 SVGAGI.

The genes are TRBV7-3 and TRBJ2-7; 8 nucleotides align to TRBD2. Germline values: CDR1 SGHTA, CDR2 FQGTGA. This CDR3 contains 15 residues. After removal of 2 bases from V and 3 bases from J, the junction contained 6 bases not matched to a gene. The CDR3 is CASSLAPGGIYEQYF. CDR3 sequence (DNA): TGTGCCAGCAGCTTAGCGCCGGGGGGGATCTACGAGCAGTACTTC.

This rearrangement joins TRBV2 to TRBJ2-3; D may be TRBD1 (5 bases). V was trimmed by 4 bases and J by 5 bases, leaving 10 bases between them. The CDR3 is 13 residues long. CDR1 is SNHLY, CDR2 FYNNEI, per germline. This chain's CDR3 is CASSGQIGDTQYF. The DNA for the CDR3 is TGTGCCAGCAGTGGACAGATAGGAGATACGCAGTATTTT. Variable domain in full (rest from reference TRBV2 and TRBJ2-3): EPEVTQTPSHQVTQMGQEVILRCVPISNHLYFYWYRQILGQKVEFLVSFYNNEISEKSEIFDDQFSVERPDGSNFTLKIRSTKLEDSAMYFCASSGQIGDTQYFGPGTRLTVL.

This chain joins TRBV6-5 and TRBJ2-2; 10 nucleotides agree with TRBD2. V dropped 2 bases and J dropped 3; count of bases not matched to a gene: 3. The CDR3 extends over 16 amino acids. The V gene's germline CDR1 is MNHEY and CDR2 SVGAGI. As DNA, the CDR3 is TGTGCCAGCAGTTACAAAGCGGGAGGGTACACCGGGGAGCTGTTTTTT. It codes for CASSYKAGGYTGELFF.